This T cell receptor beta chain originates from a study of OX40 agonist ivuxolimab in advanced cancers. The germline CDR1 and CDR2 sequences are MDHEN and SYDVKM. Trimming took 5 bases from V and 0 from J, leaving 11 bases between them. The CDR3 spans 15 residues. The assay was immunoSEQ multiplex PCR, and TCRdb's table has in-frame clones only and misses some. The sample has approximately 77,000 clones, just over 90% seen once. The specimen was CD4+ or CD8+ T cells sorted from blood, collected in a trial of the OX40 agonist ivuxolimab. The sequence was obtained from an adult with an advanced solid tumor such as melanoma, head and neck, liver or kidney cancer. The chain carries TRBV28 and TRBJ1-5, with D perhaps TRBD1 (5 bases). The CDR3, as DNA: TGTGCCAGCAGTATTCGACAGAATAGCAATCAGCCCCAGCATTTT. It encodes CASSIRQNSNQPQHF.